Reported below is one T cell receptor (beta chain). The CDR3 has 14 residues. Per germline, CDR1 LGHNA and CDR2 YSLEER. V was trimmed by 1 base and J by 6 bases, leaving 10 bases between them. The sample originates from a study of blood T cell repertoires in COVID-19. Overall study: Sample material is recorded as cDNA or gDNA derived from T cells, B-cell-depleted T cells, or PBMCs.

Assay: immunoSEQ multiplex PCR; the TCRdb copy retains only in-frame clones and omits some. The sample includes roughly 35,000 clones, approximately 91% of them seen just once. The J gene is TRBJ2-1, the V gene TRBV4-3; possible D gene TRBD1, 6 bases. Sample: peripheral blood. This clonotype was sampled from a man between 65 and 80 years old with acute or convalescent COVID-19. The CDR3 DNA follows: TGCGCCAGCAGCCAAGCCTGGGGGCCCAATGAGCAGTTCTTC. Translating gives CASSQAWGPNEQFF.